Presented here are 23 T cell receptor beta chains from one specimen sequenced in a study of Graves' ophthalmopathy and Graves' hyperthyroidism. Amplification of TCR beta CDR3 regions used RNA transcripts. First-round RT-PCR employed HTBI primers, with a second-round multiplex PCR after it. A single record per CDR3 protein comes from TCRdb applying MiXCR to the multiplex PCR reads. The repertoire has 500,000 to 600,000 distinct CDR3 sequences, under 45% of them found once; the top ten carry roughly 4.5%. Sequencing used peripheral blood or thyroid tissue (not recorded which). Every receptor here comes from an adult man with Graves' hyperthyroidism.

This clonotype appeared many times. The CDR3 bases are TGTGCCAGCAGCTTGACACAGGGGTATGGCTACACCTTC. This translates into CASSLTQGYGYTF. The chain combines TRBV5-6 with TRBJ1-2; 7 nucleotides line up with TRBD1. J lost 5 bases, V lost 1 base, and 2 bases had no gene match. Germline CDR1 reads SGHDT; CDR2 reads YYEEEE. There are 13 residues in the CDR3. The variable domain in full, with the rest retrieved from reference TRBV5-6 and TRBJ1-2, is DAGVTQSPTHLIKTRGQQVTLRCSPKSGHDTVSWYQQALGQGPQFIFQYYEEEERQRGNFPDRFSGHQFPNYSSELNVNALLLGDSALYLCASSLTQGYGYTFGSGTRLTVV.

This clonotype turned up a few times. The chain has TRBV28 and TRBJ1-1; maybe TRBD1 (5 bases). Trimming shortened V by 5 bases and J by 1 base, and 8 bases separated the two germline ends. Germline CDR1 and CDR2: MDHEN and SYDVKM. The CDR3 sequence is 13 residues long. CDR3 sequence (DNA): TGTGCCAGCAGTAAAGACAGGAACACTGAAGCTTTCTTT. Translating gives CASSKDRNTEAFF.

The rearrangement links TRBV19 to TRBJ1-5; tentative D call: TRBD1 (5 bases). The CDR3 totals 17 residues. Trimming stripped 10 bases from V and 0 bases from J, with 22 bases between. The germline CDR1 and CDR2 sequences are LNHDA and SQIVND (reference sequence). The CDR3 reads CATSSLGPGYSNQPQHF. The CDR3 DNA reads as TGTGCCACCTCCTCATTGGGGCCCGGATATAGCAATCAGCCCCAGCATTTT.

At least ten counts were recorded for this clonotype. The chain is built from TRBV13 and TRBJ2-7; a weak D match, TRBD1 (5 bases). The CDR3 runs 15 residues. Trimming shortened V by 5 bases and J by 1 base, and 15 bases separated the two germline ends. Germline V gene data show CDR1 as PRHDT and CDR2 as FYEKMQ (reference sequence). The CDR3 nucleotides are TGTGCCAGCAGCACACGAAAGCAGGGTTCCTACGAGCAGTACTTC. It specifies CASSTRKQGSYEQYF.

This clonotype has ten or more counts. V usage is TRBV6-5 and J usage is TRBJ1-2; D gene ambiguous. The V and J ends lost 6 bases and 5 bases respectively, with 22 bases between them. CDR3 length: 16 residues. Germline V gene sequence: CDR1 MNHEY, CDR2 SVGAGI. In DNA form, the CDR3 reads TGTGCCAGCAGCCTATCCCCTAGGGTGGCGGTTTATGGCTACACCTTC. This sequence encodes CASSLSPRVAVYGYTF.

This clonotype was detected ten times or more. The V call is TRBV7-9, the J call TRBJ1-6; TRBD1 might be the D (6 bases). The CDR3 sequence is 17 residues long. Germline CDR1 reads SEHNR; CDR2 reads FQNEAQ (reference sequence). The V end was cut by 5 bases, the J end by 0 bases, with 14 bases between. CDR3 protein: CASSKNRESSYNSPLHF. The CDR3 DNA reads as TGTGCCAGCAGCAAAAACAGGGAGAGCTCCTATAATTCACCCCTCCACTTT.

This clonotype came up a few times. The rearrangement uses TRBV7-9 and TRBJ1-2; unclear D gene. Looked up from germline, CDR1 is SEHNR and CDR2 is FQNEAQ (reference sequence). The CDR3 runs 14 residues. Trimming cost V 6 bases and J 5 bases, with 16 bases left between them. The CDR3 DNA reads TGTGCCAGCAGTTTACCCCGAACACCTTATGGCTACACCTTC. This sequence encodes CASSLPRTPYGYTF.

J is TRBJ1-2 and V is TRBV29-1; the D gene is possibly TRBD1 (6 bases). Germline V gene data show CDR1 as SQVTM and CDR2 as ANQGSEA. The CDR3 loop spans 12 amino acids. V shed 8 bases and J shed 6 bases, with 16 bases lying between them. The CDR3 region has the DNA TGCAGCAGTTTCGGCCAGGGGAATGGCTACACCTTC. Encoded protein: CSSFGQGNGYTF.

A word on this clonotype: The germline gene is not matched at one end of the junction; a read error may be the cause. This chain joins TRBV4-1 and TRBJ2-7, with D unresolved. This CDR3 spans 16 amino acids. Germline lookup yields CDR1 MGHRA and CDR2 YSYEKL. CDR3 region: CASGQEGLGQRDEQYF. CDR3 sequence (DNA): TGCGCCAGCGGCCAAGAAGGGCTTGGGCAAAGGGACGAGCAGTACTTC.

The sample holds many counts of this clonotype. The genes are TRBV20-1 and TRBJ2-7; the D is unclear. From germline, CDR1 is DFQATT and CDR2 SNEGSKA (reference sequence). V lost 3 bases and J lost 0, with 9 bases in between. The CDR3 contains 13 residues. CDR3 amino acids: CSARAGSSYEQYF. The CDR3 DNA reads as TGCAGTGCTAGGGCCGGAAGCTCCTACGAGCAGTACTTC.

The J gene is TRBJ1-6, the V gene TRBV2; tentatively, D is TRBD1 (5 bases). The CDR3 runs 14 residues. V shed 0 bases and J shed 5 bases, with 5 bases lying between them. The germline V gene has CDR1 SNHLY and CDR2 FYNNEI. CDR3 coding DNA: TGTGCCAGCAGTGAAGCAGGGGATAATTCACCCCTCCACTTT. Protein product: CASSEAGDNSPLHF.

This clonotype was detected a few times. J is TRBJ1-2 and V is TRBV9, with 9 bases matching TRBD1. The germline CDR1 and CDR2 sequences are SGDLS and YYNGEE. The CDR3 sequence is 18 residues long. The V gene end was trimmed by 2 bases and the J gene end by 2 bases; junction bases not matched to a gene: 13. The CDR3 here is CASSVQSGTGSFNYGYTF. In DNA form, the CDR3 reads TGTGCCAGCAGCGTCCAATCCGGGACAGGGTCCTTCAACTATGGCTACACCTTC.

This clonotype was observed many times. The genes are TRBV20-1 and TRBJ1-5; D remains ambiguous. Germline loops: CDR1 DFQATT, CDR2 SNEGSKA (reference sequence). V lost 7 bases, J lost 3 bases, and 13 bases lay in between. This CDR3 spans 13 amino acids. As DNA, the CDR3 is TGCAGTGTGGCCGGGCGATACAATCAGCCCCAGCATTTT. Amino acid sequence: CSVAGRYNQPQHF.

This clonotype was counted at least ten times. The rearrangement joins TRBV2 to TRBJ1-4; D not resolved. The germline V gene encodes CDR1 SNHLY and CDR2 FYNNEI. The CDR3 sequence is 13 residues long. The ends were cut back, 7 bases at V and 5 bases at J, with 11 bases in the middle. In DNA, the CDR3 is TGTGCCAGCATACCGGGGAGGAATGAAAAACTGTTTTTT. Translated: CASIPGRNEKLFF.

The table lists this clonotype with many counts. The genes are TRBV12-3 or TRBV12-4 and TRBJ1-2; maybe TRBD1 (6 bases). V was trimmed by 7 bases and J by 6 bases, leaving 18 bases between them. CDR3 length: 14 residues. This CDR3 is CASTSGAADDGYTF. The CDR3 DNA reads TGTGCCAGCACTTCGGGGGCGGCTGATGATGGCTACACCTTC.

Concerning this clonotype: Because the CDR3 is missing its conserved closing phenylalanine or tryptophan, this is likely a read error. The DNA is left out, because the CDR3 cannot be placed on it with certainty; the CDR3 is given as TCRdb lists it. The chain combines TRBV20-1 with TRBJ1-3. The germline V gene has CDR1 DFQATT and CDR2 SNEGSKA (reference sequence). The CDR3 numbers 8 amino acids, ends counted. The CDR3 loop reads CSAREALL.

Notes on this clonotype: A read error is possible here, since a much larger clone lies one base away. The missing conserved phenylalanine or tryptophan at the end of this CDR3 makes a read error likely. The J gene is TRBJ1-1, the V gene TRBV5-1; 8 positions match TRBD1. This CDR3 is 15 amino acids long. Germline CDR1 SGHRS, CDR2 YFSETQ. Losses at the gene ends were 0 bases for V and 1 base for J; bases not matched to a gene: 2. The CDR3 loop reads CASSLADRENTEAFL. As DNA, the CDR3 is TGCGCCAGCAGCTTGGCGGACAGGGAGAACACTGAAGCTTTCTTA.

In this sample, this clonotype turned up many times. V usage is TRBV5-6 and J usage is TRBJ1-6, with TRBD1 matching 8 bases. The CDR3 sequence is 16 residues long. Germline V gives CDR1 SGHDT, CDR2 YYEEEE. With 2 bases clipped from V and 7 bases from J, the junction kept 8 bases outside the gene matches. DNA for the CDR3: TGTGCCAGCAGCTTTGGACAGGGAAGAAACAATTCACCCCTCCACTTT. Protein sequence: CASSFGQGRNNSPLHF.

This clonotype was seen at least ten times. This chain links TRBV29-1 with TRBJ2-5, with D unresolved. Trimming cost V 2 bases and J 4 bases, with 11 bases left between them. The CDR3 covers 13 residues. The germline V gene has CDR1 SQVTM and CDR2 ANQGSEA. CDR3 in DNA: TGCAGCGTTGAATCGGTAGCTGGAGAGACCCAGTACTTC. Amino acid sequence: CSVESVAGETQYF. The whole variable domain, remainder taken from reference TRBV29-1 and TRBJ2-5, is SAVISQKPSRDICQRGTSLTIQCQVDSQVTMMFWYRQQPGQSLTLIATANQGSEATYESGFVIDKFPISRPNLTFSTLTVSNMSPEDSSIYLCSVESVAGETQYFGPGTRLLVL.

A remark on this clonotype: This may be a read error: a much more frequent sequence differs by one nucleotide. The gene calls are TRBV10-3 and TRBJ2-7, with 10 positions matching TRBD2. This CDR3 has 18 amino acids. Trimming at V came to 5 bases and at J to 0 bases, leaving 13 bases not matched to a gene. Germline CDR1 reads ENHRY; CDR2 reads SYGVKD. The CDR3 DNA sequence: TGTGCCATCAGTAGGTGGCCTAGCGGGAGTGGGCACTCCTACGAGCAGTACTTC. This sequence encodes CAISRWPSGSGHSYEQYF.

This clonotype was observed a single time. This clone may be a read error of a much larger clone one base away. V gene TRBV5-1 combines with J gene TRBJ1-2; D may be TRBD1 (6 bases). The germline CDR1 and CDR2 sequences are SGHRS and YFSETQ. CDR3 size: 13 residues. CDR3 protein: CTSTPGGLNGYTF. CDR3 nucleotides: TGCACCAGCACCCCCGGGGGGCTGAATGGCTACACCTTC.

This clonotype was detected many times. This rearrangement joins TRBV6-1 to TRBJ2-5, with D possibly being TRBD2 (6 bases). In germline, CDR1 is MNHNS, CDR2 SASEGT. The ends were cut back, 1 base at V and 7 bases at J, with 10 bases in the middle. The CDR3 covers 13 residues. Here the CDR3 reads CASSEGKAGTQYF. The CDR3 bases are TGTGCCAGCAGTGAAGGAAAAGCGGGGACCCAGTACTTC.

This clonotype appeared once. J is TRBJ2-5 and V is TRBV20-1; D is possibly TRBD1 or TRBD2 (6 bases each). Trimming shortened V by 6 bases and J by 7 bases, and 15 bases separated the two germline ends. The CDR3 contains 12 residues. The V gene's germline CDR1 is DFQATT and CDR2 SNEGSKA (reference sequence). The CDR3 here is CSARGDTTTQYF. The CDR3 DNA sequence: TGCAGTGCACGCGGGGACACTACGACCCAGTACTTC.